The 30 T cell receptor beta chains below all came from one sample that was sequenced in a study of T cell repertoires in cytomegalovirus infection. These receptors are not linked to any known antigen. TCRdb re-analysed the reads in MiXCR, keeping a single row per CDR3 protein. The sample shows just over 450,000 distinct CDR3 sequences, approximately 40% of them seen only once. The sequences come from cultured PBMCs, collected from culture after CMV antigen stimulation. The receptors shown here come from a human donor in good health (CMV status not recorded). Some clones in this sample may be carry-over from other donors' samples.

This clonotype was seen more than once but under ten times. This chain joins TRBV7-2 and TRBJ2-7; tentatively, D is TRBD2 (6 bases). V lost 1 base and J 1 base, leaving 11 bases between the germline ends. The CDR3 has 15 amino acids. CDR1 is SGHTA, CDR2 FQGNSA, per germline. In nucleotides, the CDR3 is TGTGCCAGCAGCTTAGTAGCGGTGGGTTCCTACGAGCAGTACTTC. Amino acid sequence: CASSLVAVGSYEQYF.

This chain connects TRBV4-3 to TRBJ1-4; 12 nucleotides agree with TRBD1. V lost 3 bases and J lost 8; bases outside the gene matches: 4. The CDR3 has 15 residues. The germline gives CDR1 LGHNA, CDR2 YSLEER. Here the CDR3 DNA reads TGCGCCAGCAGCCAGCCGGGACAGGGGGCCGAAAAACTGTTTTTT. Protein sequence: CASSQPGQGAEKLFF.

This clonotype was recorded many times. DNA of the CDR3: TGTGCCAGCAGCATCACAGGGTACGGGGCCGAGCCCCAGCATTTT. Translating it yields CASSITGYGAEPQHF. The chain is built from TRBV7-2 and TRBJ1-5; possibly TRBD1 for D (6 bases). The germline CDR1 and CDR2 sequences are SGHTA and FQGNSA. V was shortened by 5 bases and J by 8 bases, with 19 bases between the two germline ends. This CDR3 spans 15 amino acids.

The chain couples TRBV27 to TRBJ2-3, with D unclear. The CDR3 consists of 17 residues. Germline V gene sequence: CDR1 MNHEY, CDR2 SMNVEV (reference sequence). The V end was cut by 4 bases, the J end by 1 base, with 18 bases between. Here the CDR3 reads CASSSRIETVRTDTQYF. The DNA for the CDR3 is TGTGCCAGCAGTTCCAGAATCGAAACGGTGCGCACAGATACGCAGTATTTT.

The rearrangement links TRBV12-5 to TRBJ2-1, with D unclear. Germline lookup yields CDR1 LGHNT and CDR2 FRNRAP. CDR3 length: 15 residues. The ends were cut back, 5 bases at V and 0 bases at J, with 11 bases in the middle. CDR3 residues: CASGLVAGSYNEQFF. CDR3 DNA: TGTGCTAGTGGTCTTGTCGCAGGCTCCTACAATGAGCAGTTCTTC.

This clonotype has more than one count but fewer than ten. The rearrangement links TRBV7-2 to TRBJ1-5; D unresolved. Trimming removed 5 bases from V and 1 base from J, with 6 bases in between. In germline, CDR1 is SGHTA, CDR2 FQGNSA. The CDR3 extends over 13 amino acids. The CDR3 region is CASSDKSNQPQHF. In DNA, the CDR3 is TGTGCCAGCAGCGATAAAAGCAATCAGCCCCAGCATTTT.

The chain joins TRBV7-2 to TRBJ2-3; 7 bases fit TRBD2. Germline loops: CDR1 SGHTA, CDR2 FQGNSA. The CDR3 is 16 residues long. Germline trimming cut 0 bases from V and 1 base from J; bases unmatched to any gene: 4. CDR3 protein: CASSLASSGGTDTQYF. The DNA for the CDR3 is TGTGCCAGCAGCTTAGCGTCCAGCGGGGGCACAGATACGCAGTATTTT.

The rearrangement links TRBV20-1 to TRBJ2-2; TRBD1 agrees at 7 bases. Looked up from germline, CDR1 is DFQATT and CDR2 is SNEGSKA (reference sequence). The length of the CDR3 is 15 residues. The V gene end was trimmed by 1 base and the J gene end by 7 bases; junction bases not matched to a gene: 9. As DNA, the CDR3 is TGCAGTGCTAGAGCCCCTCAGGGGGAGTACGGGGAGCTGTTTTTT. Protein sequence: CSARAPQGEYGELFF.

The chain combines TRBV7-9 with TRBJ1-1; unclear D gene. Trimming stripped 5 bases from V and 3 bases from J, with 7 bases between. The CDR3 contains 12 residues. Per the germline V gene, CDR1 is SEHNR and CDR2 is FQNEAQ (reference sequence). The CDR3 region has the DNA TGTGCCAGCAGCGTAGGGTACACTGAAGCTTTCTTT. Translated, it gives CASSVGYTEAFF.

The gene calls are TRBV6-5 and TRBJ2-1; tentatively, D is TRBD1 or TRBD2 (5 bases each). The CDR3 loop spans 16 amino acids. The V and J ends lost 4 bases and 0 bases respectively, with 13 bases between them. Germline V gene lookup returns CDR1 MNHEY and CDR2 SVGAGI. Here the CDR3 reads CASSSGTVSSYNEQFF. The CDR3 DNA reads as TGTGCCAGCAGTTCCGGGACGGTCAGCTCCTACAATGAGCAGTTCTTC.

CDR3 sequence (DNA): TGTGCCAGCAGTTTAGCCCCCGAGACAGGCAGGACTAAGGCGGACACTGAAGCTTTCTTT. It is translated as CASSLAPETGRTKADTEAFF. The chain combines TRBV27 with TRBJ1-1, with a weak D call TRBD1 (6 bases). This CDR3 is 20 amino acids long. CDR1 is MNHEY and CDR2 is SMNVEV in the germline V gene (reference sequence). V was cut by 2 bases and J by 3 bases, with 28 bases left in between.

There are a few counts of this clonotype. The rearrangement uses TRBV11-2 and TRBJ1-2; D uncertain. Per germline, CDR1 SGHAT and CDR2 FQNNGV. V lost 0 bases and J 5 bases, leaving 22 bases between the germline ends. The CDR3 has 18 residues. CDR3 DNA sequence: TGTGCCAGCAGCTTAGATCAGCCCGGCAGTCAGCATCGGTATGGCTACACCTTC. Amino acid sequence: CASSLDQPGSQHRYGYTF.

This clonotype was picked up a small number of times. The chain has TRBV12-3 or TRBV12-4 and TRBJ1-4; perhaps TRBD1 as D (5 bases). With 6 bases removed from V and 8 bases from J, the gap between germline ends came to 22 bases. This CDR3 is 16 amino acids long. CDR3 amino acids: CASSPHLRGGGEKLFF. The CDR3 DNA is TGTGCCAGCAGCCCCCACCTCCGCGGGGGGGGGGAAAAACTGTTTTTT.

This chain links TRBV9 with TRBJ2-7; D possibly matches TRBD1 or TRBD2 (6 bases each). Trimming took off 0 bases at V and 0 bases at J, with 10 bases between the two ends. CDR1 is SGDLS and CDR2 is YYNGEE in the germline V gene. The CDR3 sequence is 15 residues long. The CDR3 region is CASSVGGATSYEQYF. The CDR3 nucleotides read TGTGCCAGCAGCGTAGGGGGGGCAACCTCCTACGAGCAGTACTTC.

The V and J genes are TRBV6-5 and TRBJ1-5; no reliable D call. The germline CDR1 and CDR2 sequences are MNHEY and SVGAGI. This CDR3 has 17 residues. The V end lost 3 bases, the J end lost 0 bases, and 15 bases lay between the germline ends. The CDR3 DNA follows: TGTGCCAGCAGTTATTCGGTTCGAGAATATAGCAATCAGCCCCAGCATTTT. It yields the protein CASSYSVREYSNQPQHF.

V and J are TRBV12-5 and TRBJ2-1; 7 positions agree with TRBD1. The V gene end was trimmed by 6 bases and the J gene end by 7 bases; junction bases not matched to a gene: 6. The CDR3 sequence is 13 residues long. Germline-derived CDR1 and CDR2 are LGHNT and FRNRAP. The CDR3 loop reads CASGRDSDNEQFF. DNA of the CDR3: TGTGCTAGTGGCCGGGACAGCGATAATGAGCAGTTCTTC.

This chain joins TRBV6-2 or TRBV6-3 and TRBJ2-3; D possibly corresponds to TRBD1 (6 bases). V lost 7 bases and J 0 bases, leaving 17 bases between the germline ends. CDR3 size: 16 residues. Germline CDR1 is MNHEY and CDR2 is SVGEGT. The CDR3 loop is CASTPFGQGSTDTQYF. CDR3 nucleotide sequence: TGTGCCAGCACCCCTTTTGGCCAGGGGAGCACAGATACGCAGTATTTT.

This clonotype was picked up a small number of times. The V call is TRBV5-1, the J call TRBJ2-7; the D is unclear. V shed 4 bases and J shed 0 bases, with 14 bases lying between them. The CDR3 extends over 15 amino acids. From germline, CDR1 is SGHRS and CDR2 YFSETQ. The CDR3 DNA sequence: TGCGCCAGCAGCCTCCGGAGTACTAACTCCTACGAGCAGTACTTC. It specifies CASSLRSTNSYEQYF.

The chain uses TRBV7-8 and TRBJ1-2, with 7 bases matching TRBD1. CDR1 is SGHVS, CDR2 FQNEAQ, per germline. The J segment lost 6 bases and the V segment lost 5 bases, leaving 6 bases of the junction unmatched. This CDR3 has 13 amino acids. The CDR3 nucleotides read TGTGCCAGCAGCCGCGGACAGGCGGATGGCTACACCTTC. This sequence encodes CASSRGQADGYTF.

This chain joins TRBV19 and TRBJ1-2; no clear D gene. The V and J ends lost 7 bases and 8 bases respectively, with 17 bases between them. The CDR3 is 13 residues long. Germline V gene lookup returns CDR1 LNHDA and CDR2 SQIVND (reference sequence). The CDR3 bases are TGTGCCAGTAAGGACGGTCCCTCCTCCGGCTACACCTTC. Amino acids: CASKDGPSSGYTF.

This chain links TRBV7-6 with TRBJ2-1; a weak D match, TRBD2 (6 bases). V was pared by 1 base and J by 0 bases, with 16 bases between. Germline lookup yields CDR1 SGHVS and CDR2 FNYEAQ. The CDR3 is 18 amino acids. CDR3 sequence: CASSLEAWARGSYNEQFF. In nucleotides, the CDR3 is TGTGCCAGCAGCTTAGAAGCCTGGGCGCGGGGCTCCTACAATGAGCAGTTCTTC.

The gene calls are TRBV27 and TRBJ1-1; possible D gene TRBD1, 5 bases. Trimming cost V 4 bases and J 0 bases, with 15 bases left between them. The CDR3 contains 16 residues. CDR1 and CDR2 from the germline V gene are MNHEY and SMNVEV (reference sequence). CDR3 bases: TGTGCCAGCAGTTACACGATCAGGGATTTGAACACTGAAGCTTTCTTT. Amino acid sequence: CASSYTIRDLNTEAFF.

The chain has TRBV7-8 and TRBJ1-1; D gene unclear. V lost 4 bases and J lost 2, with 11 bases in between. The germline V gene encodes CDR1 SGHVS and CDR2 FQNEAQ. The CDR3 length is 14 residues. The DNA for the CDR3 is TGTGCCAGCAGCTCCAGGTTACCTAACACTGAAGCTTTCTTT. Encoded protein: CASSSRLPNTEAFF.

This clonotype appeared many times. The chain uses TRBV7-2 and TRBJ2-2; 7 positions match TRBD1. This CDR3 is built from 15 residues. Trimming removed 5 bases from V and 3 bases from J; junction bases left unmatched: 6. CDR1 is SGHTA and CDR2 is FQGNSA in the germline V gene. The CDR3 is CASSPGTEYTGELFF. The CDR3 nucleotides read TGTGCCAGCAGCCCTGGGACAGAGTACACCGGGGAGCTGTTTTTT.

The chain carries TRBV5-1 and TRBJ2-3; D might be TRBD2 (6 bases). Trimming cost V 3 bases and J 6 bases, with 11 bases left between them. Germline V gives CDR1 SGHRS, CDR2 YFSETQ. The CDR3 runs to 13 residues. DNA of the CDR3: TGCGCCAGCAGCTACACGGGAGCTGATACGCAGTATTTT. Residues: CASSYTGADTQYF.

Here the CDR3 reads CASSPNRVYNEQFF. For the CDR3, the DNA is TGTGCCAGCAGCCCGAACAGGGTCTACAATGAGCAGTTCTTC. V usage is TRBV7-2 and J usage is TRBJ2-1, with D tentatively TRBD1 (6 bases). The CDR3 has 14 residues. Germline-derived CDR1 and CDR2 are SGHTA and FQGNSA. V was trimmed by 5 bases and J by 3 bases, leaving 11 bases between them.

This clonotype was recorded once. The V gene is TRBV7-6, the J gene TRBJ2-7, with 11 bases lining up with TRBD2. The junction had 7 bases not matched to a gene; V was cut back by 5 bases and J by 7 bases. Germline V gives CDR1 SGHVS, CDR2 FNYEAQ. The CDR3 extends over 14 amino acids. The DNA for the CDR3 is TGTGCCAGCAGCCCGGGACTAGCGGCTGGGGAGCAGTACTTC. This encodes CASSPGLAAGEQYF.

The V gene is TRBV6-5, the J gene TRBJ1-4; D possibly corresponds to TRBD1 (6 bases). This CDR3 has 14 amino acids. Trimming pared 4 bases from V and 5 bases from J, leaving 11 bases between. The germline V gene has CDR1 MNHEY and CDR2 SVGAGI. In DNA form, the CDR3 reads TGTGCCAGCAGTTCACAGGGCGGCAATGAAAAACTGTTTTTT. It encodes CASSSQGGNEKLFF.

This clonotype was seen once. This chain links TRBV7-6 with TRBJ1-5, with D possibly matching TRBD1 (5 bases). Trimming stripped 2 bases from V and 6 bases from J, with 11 bases between. The CDR3 runs to 14 residues. The germline V gene has CDR1 SGHVS and CDR2 FNYEAQ. This CDR3 is CASSLRGIGQPQHF. Written as DNA, the CDR3 is TGTGCCAGCAGCTTAAGGGGAATCGGTCAGCCCCAGCATTTT.

The V and J genes are TRBV7-6 and TRBJ2-1; no reliable D call. Between the trimmed V and J ends, which lost 5 bases and 0 bases, there was a span of 14 bases. The germline CDR1 and CDR2 sequences are SGHVS and FNYEAQ. The CDR3 runs to 16 residues. The CDR3 loop is CASSPARSRSYNEQFF. The CDR3 region has the DNA TGTGCCAGCAGCCCTGCAAGGTCTCGCTCCTACAATGAGCAGTTCTTC.